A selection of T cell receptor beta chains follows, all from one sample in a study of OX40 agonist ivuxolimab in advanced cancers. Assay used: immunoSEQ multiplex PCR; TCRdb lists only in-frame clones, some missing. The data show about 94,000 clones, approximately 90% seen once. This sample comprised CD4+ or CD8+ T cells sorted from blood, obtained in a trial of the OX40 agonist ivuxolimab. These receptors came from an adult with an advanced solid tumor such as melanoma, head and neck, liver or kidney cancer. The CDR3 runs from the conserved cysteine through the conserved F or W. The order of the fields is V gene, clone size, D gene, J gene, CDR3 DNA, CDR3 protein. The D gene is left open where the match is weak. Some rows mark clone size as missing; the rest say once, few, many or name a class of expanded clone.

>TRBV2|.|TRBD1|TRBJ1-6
TGTGCCAGCAGAACAATATACAGGGGTCAGTATAATTCACCCCTCCACTTT
CASRTIYRGQYNSPLHF
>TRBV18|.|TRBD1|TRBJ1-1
TGTGCCAGCTCACTTACGACAGGGCGGACTGAAGCTTTCTTT
CASSLTTGRTEAFF
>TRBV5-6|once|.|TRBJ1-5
TGTGCCAGCAGCATTACAGGTAGCAATCAGCCCCAGCATTTT
CASSITGSNQPQHF
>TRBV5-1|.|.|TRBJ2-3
TGCGCCAGCAGCTCGGACGGCCGAGCCCACACAGATACGCAGTATTTT
CASSSDGRAHTDTQYF
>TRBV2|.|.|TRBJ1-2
TGTGCCAGCAGTACCGACAGTGGGGCTGGTTATGGCTACACCTTC
CASSTDSGAGYGYTF
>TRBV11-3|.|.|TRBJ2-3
TGTGCCAGCAGCTTAGGGATAATGGGCTCCAACCACGATACGCAGTATTTT
CASSLGIMGSNHDTQYF
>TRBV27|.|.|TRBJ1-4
TGTGCCAGCAGTCGGGACTCCTACGAAAAACTGTTTTTT
CASSRDSYEKLFF
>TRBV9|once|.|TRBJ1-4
TGTGCCAGCAGCGCGTTCTCCGGGACCACAGGGGAAAAACTGTTTTTT
CASSAFSGTTGEKLFF
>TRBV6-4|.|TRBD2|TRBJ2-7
TGTGCCAGCAGCCCGTGGGGGGGTGCCTACGAGCAGTACTTC
CASSPWGGAYEQYF
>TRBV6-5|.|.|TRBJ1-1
TGTGCCAGCAGTAGAGACCCGGTGAACACTGAAGCTTTCTTT
CASSRDPVNTEAFF
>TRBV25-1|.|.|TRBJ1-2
TGTGCCAGCAGTGAAGCCCCAGCCGGCTCCTATGGCTACACCTTC
CASSEAPAGSYGYTF
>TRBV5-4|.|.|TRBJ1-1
TGTGCCAGCAGCCCCCCCCTTGGGGGCTTAGGCACTGAAGCTTTCTTT
CASSPPLGGLGTEAFF
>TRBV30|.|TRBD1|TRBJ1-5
TGTGCCTGGAGTTGGCGGGACAGGTACAATCAGCCCCAGCATTTT
CAWSWRDRYNQPQHF
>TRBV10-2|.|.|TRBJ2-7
TGCGCCAGCAGTACCAACAGGCTGGAGTACTTC
CASSTNRLEYF
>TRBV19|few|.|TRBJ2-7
TGTGCCAGTAGTCCCGGGACTCTTTTAACGTACGAGCAGTACTTC
CASSPGTLLTYEQYF
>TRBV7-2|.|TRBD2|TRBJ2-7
TGTGCCAGCAGCTCACTAGCGGGGCATAGCTCCTACGAGCAGTACTTC
CASSSLAGHSSYEQYF
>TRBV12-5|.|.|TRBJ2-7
TGTGCTAGTGGTTCGACAGTCCTGAGCTCCTACGAGCAGTACTTC
CASGSTVLSSYEQYF
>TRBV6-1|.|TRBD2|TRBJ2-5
TGTGCCAGCGATTTAGCGGGGGGCCCTTCCCCGTACTTC
CASDLAGGPSPYF
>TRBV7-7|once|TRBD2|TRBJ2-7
TGTGCCAGCAGCTTAGATCCTGGGACTAGCAACGAGCAGTACTTC
CASSLDPGTSNEQYF
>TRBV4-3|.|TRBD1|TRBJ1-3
TGCGCCAGCAGCCAAGGCTCTGACAGGGTCGGAAACACCATATATTTT
CASSQGSDRVGNTIYF
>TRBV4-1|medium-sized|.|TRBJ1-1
TGCGCCAGCAGCCTATCATCTGGAGGGGTGAACACTGAAGCTTTCTTT
CASSLSSGGVNTEAFF
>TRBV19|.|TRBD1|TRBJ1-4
TGTGCCAGTCGACCGGGACAGAATGAAAAACTGTTTTTT
CASRPGQNEKLFF
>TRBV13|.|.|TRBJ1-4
TGTGCCAGCAGCTTGCGGAGAAATAATGAAAAACTGTTTTTT
CASSLRRNNEKLFF
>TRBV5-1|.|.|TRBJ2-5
TGCGCCAGCAGCTTGGGGGACCAGCGACAAGAGACCCAGTACTTC
CASSLGDQRQETQYF
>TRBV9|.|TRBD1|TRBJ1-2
TGTGCCAGCAGCGCTCCGGGACAGGGAGCGATTAATGGCTACACCTTC
CASSAPGQGAINGYTF
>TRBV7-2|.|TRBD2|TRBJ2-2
TGTGCCAGCAGCGAACTAGCGGGGGGCGCCGGGGAGCTGTTTTTT
CASSELAGGAGELFF
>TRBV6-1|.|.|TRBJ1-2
TGTGCCAGCACCTCGTTGGGGGGGAACTATGGCTACACCTTC
CASTSLGGNYGYTF
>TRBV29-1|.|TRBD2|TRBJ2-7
TGCAGCGTCCCCGGGCAGGGAGGGTCCTACGAGCAGTACTTC
CSVPGQGGSYEQYF
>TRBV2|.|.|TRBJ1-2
TGTGCCAGCAGTGATACTATATCAGGCCGGCGCTATGGCTACACCTTC
CASSDTISGRRYGYTF
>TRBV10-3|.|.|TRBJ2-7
TGTGCCATCAGTGATTCCGGTTCACGGGGCGGGTATGGGCAGTACTTC
CAISDSGSRGGYGQYF
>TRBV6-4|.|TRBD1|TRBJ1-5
TGTGCCAGCAGTGAACCGGGACAGGGGGCTAAATCAGCCCAGCATTTT
CASSEPGQGAKSAQHF
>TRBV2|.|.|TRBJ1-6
TGTGCCAGCAGTGAAGCGCTTCGGGGGGCATCCTATAATTCACCCCTCCACTTT
CASSEALRGASYNSPLHF
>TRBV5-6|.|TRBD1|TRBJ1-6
TGTGCCAGCAGCTTGGGGACAGGGACGAGCTCCTATAATTCACCCCTCCACTTT
CASSLGTGTSSYNSPLHF
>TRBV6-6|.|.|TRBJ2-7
TGTGCCAGCAGTTACTCTTGGGCAGAGCAGTACTTC
CASSYSWAEQYF
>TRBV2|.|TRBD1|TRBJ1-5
TGTGCCAGCAGTGAAGCGGGTAAACAGGGGCAGCCCCAGCATTTT
CASSEAGKQGQPQHF
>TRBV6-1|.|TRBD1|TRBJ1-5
TGTGCCAGCACTCAACAGGGGGCTCACAATCAGCCCCAGCATTTT
CASTQQGAHNQPQHF
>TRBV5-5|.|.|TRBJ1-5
TGTGCCAGCACCCTGGGCGGGTCCAACAATCAGCCCCAGCATTTT
CASTLGGSNNQPQHF
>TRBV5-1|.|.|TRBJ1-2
TGCGCCAGCAGCTTAGAACAGCCGGGCCTGGGCTACACCTTC
CASSLEQPGLGYTF
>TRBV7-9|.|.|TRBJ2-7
TGTGCCAGCAACGGGGGGCCGCCCTACGAGCAGTACTTC
CASNGGPPYEQYF
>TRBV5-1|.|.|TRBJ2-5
TGCGCCAGCAGCGCCGGCCATATCCAAGAGACCCAGTACTTC
CASSAGHIQETQYF
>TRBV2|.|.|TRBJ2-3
TGTGCCAGCAGCTCCGAGGGGGGCGGCACAGATACGCAGTATTTT
CASSSEGGGTDTQYF
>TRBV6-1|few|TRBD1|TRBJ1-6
TGTGCCACCTCAGGGGGGGCAGGGGTGATTTCACCCCTCCACTTT
CATSGGAGVISPLHF